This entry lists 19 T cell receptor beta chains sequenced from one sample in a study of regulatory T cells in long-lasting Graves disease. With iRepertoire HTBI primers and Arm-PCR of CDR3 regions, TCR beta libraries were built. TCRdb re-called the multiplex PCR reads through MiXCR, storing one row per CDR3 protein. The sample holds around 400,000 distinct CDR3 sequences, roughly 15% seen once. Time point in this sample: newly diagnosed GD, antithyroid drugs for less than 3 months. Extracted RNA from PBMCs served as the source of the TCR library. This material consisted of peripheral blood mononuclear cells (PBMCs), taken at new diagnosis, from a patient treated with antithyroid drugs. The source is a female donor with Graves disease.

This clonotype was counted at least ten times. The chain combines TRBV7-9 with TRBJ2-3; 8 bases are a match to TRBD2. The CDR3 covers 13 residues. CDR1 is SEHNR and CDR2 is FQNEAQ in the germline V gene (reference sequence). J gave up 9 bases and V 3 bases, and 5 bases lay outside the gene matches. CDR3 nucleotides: TGTGCCAGCAGCTTGTCTACTAGCGGCACGCAGTATTTT. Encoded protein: CASSLSTSGTQYF.

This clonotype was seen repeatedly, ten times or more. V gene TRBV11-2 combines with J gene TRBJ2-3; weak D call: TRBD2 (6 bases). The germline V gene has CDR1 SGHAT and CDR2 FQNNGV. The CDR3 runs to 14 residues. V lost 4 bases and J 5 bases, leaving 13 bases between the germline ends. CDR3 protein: CASSSWTMGDTQYF. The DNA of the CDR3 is TGTGCCAGCAGCTCCTGGACTATGGGAGATACGCAGTATTTT.

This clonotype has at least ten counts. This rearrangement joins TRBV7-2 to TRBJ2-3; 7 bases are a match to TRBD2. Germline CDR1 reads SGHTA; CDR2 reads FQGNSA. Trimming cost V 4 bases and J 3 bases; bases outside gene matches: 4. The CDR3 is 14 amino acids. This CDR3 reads CASSSSRETDTQYF. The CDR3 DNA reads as TGTGCCAGCAGCTCCTCGCGGGAGACAGATACGCAGTATTTT.

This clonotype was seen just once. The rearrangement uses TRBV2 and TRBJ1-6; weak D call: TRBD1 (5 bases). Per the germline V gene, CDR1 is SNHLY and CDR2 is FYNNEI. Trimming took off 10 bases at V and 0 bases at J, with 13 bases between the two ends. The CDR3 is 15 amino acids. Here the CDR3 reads CATHRSSSYNSPLHF. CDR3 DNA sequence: TGTGCCACCCACAGGTCCAGCTCCTATAATTCACCCCTCCACTTT.

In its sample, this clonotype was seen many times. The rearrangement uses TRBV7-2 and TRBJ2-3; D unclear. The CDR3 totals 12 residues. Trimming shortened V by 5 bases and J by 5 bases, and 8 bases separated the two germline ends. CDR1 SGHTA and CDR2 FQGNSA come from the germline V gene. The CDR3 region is CASSKEVDTQYF. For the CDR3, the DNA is TGTGCCAGCAGCAAAGAAGTAGATACGCAGTATTTT. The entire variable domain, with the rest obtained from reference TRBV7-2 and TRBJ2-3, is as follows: GAGVSQSPSNKVTEKGKDVELRCDPISGHTALYWYRQSLGQGLEFLIYFQGNSAPDKSGLPSDRFSAERTGGSVSTLTIQRTQQEDSAVYLCASSKEVDTQYFGPGTRLTVL.

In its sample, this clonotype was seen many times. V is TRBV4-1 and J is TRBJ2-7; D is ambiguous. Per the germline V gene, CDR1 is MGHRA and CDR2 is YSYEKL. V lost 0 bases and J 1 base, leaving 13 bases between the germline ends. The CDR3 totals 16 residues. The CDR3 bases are TGCGCCAGCAGCCAAGATGTCAATAGGGTTTCCTACGAGCAGTACTTC. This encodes CASSQDVNRVSYEQYF.

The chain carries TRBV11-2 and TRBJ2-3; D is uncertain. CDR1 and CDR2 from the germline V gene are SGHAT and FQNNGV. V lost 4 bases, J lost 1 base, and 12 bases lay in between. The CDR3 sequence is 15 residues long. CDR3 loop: CASSSDDTGTDTQYF. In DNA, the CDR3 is TGTGCCAGCAGCTCAGACGACACGGGCACAGATACGCAGTATTTT.

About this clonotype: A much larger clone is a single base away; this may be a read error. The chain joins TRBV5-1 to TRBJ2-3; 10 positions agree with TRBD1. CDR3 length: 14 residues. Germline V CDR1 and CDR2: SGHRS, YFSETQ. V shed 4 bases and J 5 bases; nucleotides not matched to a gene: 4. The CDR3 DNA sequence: TGCGCCAGCAGCCCCGGGACAGGGGTAGATACGCAGTATTTT. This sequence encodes CASSPGTGVDTQYF.

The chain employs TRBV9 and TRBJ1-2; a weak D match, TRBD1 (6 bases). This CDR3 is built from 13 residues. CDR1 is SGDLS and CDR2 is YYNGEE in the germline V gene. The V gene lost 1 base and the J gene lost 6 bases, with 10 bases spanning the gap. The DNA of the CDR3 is TGTGCCAGCAGCGTATCTGGGGGCCATGGCTACACCTTC. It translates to CASSVSGGHGYTF.

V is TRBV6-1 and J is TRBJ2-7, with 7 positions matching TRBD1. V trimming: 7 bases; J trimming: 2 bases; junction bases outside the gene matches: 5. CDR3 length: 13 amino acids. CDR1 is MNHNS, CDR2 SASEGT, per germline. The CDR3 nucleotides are TGTGCCAGCAATCCGGGACAGCCCTACGAGCAGTACTTC. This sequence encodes CASNPGQPYEQYF.

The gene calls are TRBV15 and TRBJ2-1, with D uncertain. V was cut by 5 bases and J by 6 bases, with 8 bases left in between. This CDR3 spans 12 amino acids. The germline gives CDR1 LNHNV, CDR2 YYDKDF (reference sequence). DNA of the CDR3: TGTGCCACCAGCCAGCTTGTCAATGAGCAGTTCTTC. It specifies CATSQLVNEQFF.

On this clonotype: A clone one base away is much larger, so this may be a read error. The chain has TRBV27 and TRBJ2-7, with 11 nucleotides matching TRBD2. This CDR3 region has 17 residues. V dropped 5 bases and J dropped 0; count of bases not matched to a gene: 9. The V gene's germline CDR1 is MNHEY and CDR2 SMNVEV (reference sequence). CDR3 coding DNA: TGTGCCAGCAGTGCGACTAGCGGGGAAGAGAACTCCTACGAGCAGTACTTC. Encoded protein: CASSATSGEENSYEQYF.

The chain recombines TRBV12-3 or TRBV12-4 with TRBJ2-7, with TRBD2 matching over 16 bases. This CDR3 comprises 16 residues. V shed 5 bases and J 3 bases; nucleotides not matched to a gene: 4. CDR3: CASSLGTSGRVYEQYF. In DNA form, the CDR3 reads TGTGCCAGCAGTCTCGGGACTAGCGGGAGGGTCTACGAGCAGTACTTC.

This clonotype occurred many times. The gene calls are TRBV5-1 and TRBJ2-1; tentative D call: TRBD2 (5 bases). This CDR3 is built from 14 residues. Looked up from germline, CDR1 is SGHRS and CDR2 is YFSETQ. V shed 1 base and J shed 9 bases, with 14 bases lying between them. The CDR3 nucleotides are TGCGCCAGCAGCTTGAGAACCGCGGGCGCTGAGCAGTTCTTC. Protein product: CASSLRTAGAEQFF.

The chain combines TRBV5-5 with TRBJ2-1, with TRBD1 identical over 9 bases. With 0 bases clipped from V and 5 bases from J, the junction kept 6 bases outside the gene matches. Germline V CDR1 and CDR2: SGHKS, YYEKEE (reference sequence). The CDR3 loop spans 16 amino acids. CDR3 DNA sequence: TGTGCCAGCAGCTTGGGTTTCGGGACAGGGCACAATGAGCAGTTCTTC. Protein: CASSLGFGTGHNEQFF.

The CDR3 region is CASSPSPAGVSYEQYF. The CDR3 DNA is TGCGCCAGCAGCCCCTCCCCGGCGGGAGTAAGCTACGAGCAGTACTTC. The V and J genes are TRBV5-1 and TRBJ2-7; the match to TRBD2 covers 7 bases. From germline, CDR1 is SGHRS and CDR2 YFSETQ. With 4 bases clipped from V and 3 bases from J, the junction kept 13 bases outside the gene matches. CDR3 length: 16 amino acids.

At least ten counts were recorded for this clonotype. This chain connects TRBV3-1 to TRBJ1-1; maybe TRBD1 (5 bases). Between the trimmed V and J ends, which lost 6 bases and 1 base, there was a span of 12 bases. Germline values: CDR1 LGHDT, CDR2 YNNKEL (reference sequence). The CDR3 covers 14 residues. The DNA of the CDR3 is TGTGCCAGCAGTGTGCGAACAGGGAACACTGAAGCTTTCTTT. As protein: CASSVRTGNTEAFF.

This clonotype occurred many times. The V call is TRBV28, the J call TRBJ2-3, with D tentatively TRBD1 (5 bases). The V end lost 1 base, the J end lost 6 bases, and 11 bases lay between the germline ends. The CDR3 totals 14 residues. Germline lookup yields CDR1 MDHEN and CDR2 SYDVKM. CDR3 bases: TGTGCCAGCAGTTTATTCAGGGTGGGGGATACGCAGTATTTT. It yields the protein CASSLFRVGDTQYF.

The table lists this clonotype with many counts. The CDR3 protein is CASSRGALIGEQYF. The CDR3 coding sequence is TGTGCCAGCAGCCGAGGAGCTCTTATCGGCGAGCAGTACTTC. V usage is TRBV7-2 and J usage is TRBJ2-7; D not certain. Germline V gives CDR1 SGHTA, CDR2 FQGNSA. This CDR3 has 14 residues. Trimming stripped 5 bases from V and 6 bases from J, with 17 bases between.